The 3 T cell receptor beta chains presented below share a single source sample, sequenced in a study of cytomegalovirus exposure and HLA in healthy donors. The PCR ran on 60 Vbeta and 13 Jbeta primers. Repertoires were generated with immunoSEQ multiplex PCR, while TCRdb's copy carries only in-frame clones and drops some. The table lists more than 85,000 clones, 79% of them singletons. The sequencing input was PBMCs. These receptors originate from a female donor in good health and CMV-seropositive.

This clone has just a few counts. The CDR3 DNA reads TGTGCCAGCAGCTTAAGAGCCTACGAGCAGTACTTC. It yields the protein CASSLRAYEQYF. The chain joins TRBV7-2 to TRBJ2-7; D gene ambiguous. The germline gives CDR1 SGHTA, CDR2 FQGNSA. With 2 bases removed from V and 2 bases from J, the gap between germline ends came to 4 bases. The length of the CDR3 is 12 residues.

J is TRBJ2-7 and V is TRBV5-8; TRBD2 matches 11 bases. CDR1 SGHTS and CDR2 YDEGEE come from the germline V gene. This CDR3 contains 16 residues. The J segment lost 6 bases and the V segment lost 1 base, leaving 9 bases of the junction unmatched. The CDR3 nucleotides are TGTGCCAGCAGCTTGAGGTCCCTAGCGGGAGGTCGCGAGCAGTACTTC. As protein: CASSLRSLAGGREQYF.

This clone was counted only a few times. This chain uses TRBV23-1 with TRBJ2-7, with 7 bases aligning to TRBD2. TRBV23-1 is recorded as an ORF, its role being uncertain. Trimming took 8 bases from V and 2 from J; bases not matched to a gene: 9. This CDR3 spans 14 amino acids. The CDR3 spells CASPVYGGTYEQYF. The DNA of the CDR3 is TGCGCCAGCCCAGTATACGGGGGGACCTACGAGCAGTACTTC.